The 25 T cell receptor beta chains given below trace back to one sample, sequenced in a study of T-cell reconstitution after alpha-beta-depleted transplantation in children. Library preparation (for TCRbeta) was performed with unique molecular identifiers. A single record per CDR3 protein comes from TCRdb applying MiXCR to the PCR reads. In the table there are about 230,000 distinct CDR3 sequences, 9% to 10% of which are singletons. Source: PBMCs from the stem cell graft donor, taken from the stem cell graft. Receptors originate from a human donor who donated a stem cell graft to a child with SCID.

The table lists this clonotype with many counts. The V gene is TRBV7-9, the J gene TRBJ1-2; TRBD1 agrees at 7 bases. There are 12 residues in the CDR3. Per germline, CDR1 SEHNR and CDR2 FQNEAQ (reference sequence). The trim removed 3 bases at V and 8 bases at J, leaving 3 bases unmatched. DNA of the CDR3: TGTGCCAGCAGCTTGACAGGGCGAGGCTACACCTTC. Residues: CASSLTGRGYTF.

At least ten counts were recorded for this clonotype. This chain connects TRBV4-2 to TRBJ2-7; no clear D. This CDR3 is 16 amino acids long. The germline V gene encodes CDR1 LGHNA and CDR2 YNFKEQ. Trimming took off 0 bases at V and 0 bases at J, with 12 bases between the two ends. The CDR3, as DNA: TGTGCCAGCAGCCAAGATCGGGCAGGACCCTCCTACGAGCAGTACTTC. Amino acid sequence: CASSQDRAGPSYEQYF.

This clonotype was recorded many times. The V call is TRBV7-2, the J call TRBJ2-1; D is unclear. This CDR3 spans 13 amino acids. Germline V gene sequence: CDR1 SGHTA, CDR2 FQGNSA. V was pared by 3 bases and J by 4 bases, with 7 bases between. This CDR3 is CASSFNRYNEQFF. DNA of the CDR3: TGTGCCAGCAGCTTTAATAGGTACAATGAGCAGTTCTTC.

Many counts were recorded for this clonotype. The rearrangement uses TRBV20-1 and TRBJ2-3; 7 positions match TRBD2. CDR1 DFQATT and CDR2 SNEGSKA come from the germline V gene (reference sequence). Unmatched junction bases numbered 9, after V lost 1 base and J lost 2 bases. This CDR3 has 16 residues. The DNA of the CDR3 is TGCAGTGCTAGAGGAGGGCGGGGGTCACACACAGATACGCAGTATTTT. As protein: CSARGGRGSHTDTQYF.

This clonotype was picked up a small number of times. The chain has TRBV2 and TRBJ2-7, with D tentatively TRBD1 or TRBD2 (5 bases each). This CDR3 is built from 13 residues. The V gene lost 5 bases and the J gene lost 3 bases, with 11 bases spanning the gap. Per the germline V gene, CDR1 is SNHLY and CDR2 is FYNNEI. The CDR3 nucleotides read TGTGCCAGCAGTCGAGGGGCCTACTACGAGCAGTACTTC. This sequence encodes CASSRGAYYEQYF.

This clonotype was counted many times. The J gene is TRBJ2-7, the V gene TRBV5-1; D ambiguous. Germline assignment: CDR1 SGHRS and CDR2 YFSETQ. This CDR3 has 14 amino acids. V lost 0 bases to trimming and J lost 1 base, with 8 bases between them. The DNA for the CDR3 is TGCGCCAGCAGCTTGGACGTTGCTTCCTACGAGCAGTACTTC. Translated, it gives CASSLDVASYEQYF.

This clonotype occurred many times. V and J are TRBV5-1 and TRBJ2-1; D is perhaps TRBD2 (5 bases). The CDR3 sequence is 16 residues long. V was pared by 4 bases and J by 0 bases, with 14 bases between. CDR1 SGHRS and CDR2 YFSETQ come from the germline V gene. Here the CDR3 reads CASSRKRSSSYNEQFF. The DNA of the CDR3 is TGCGCCAGCAGCAGAAAGCGGAGCAGCTCCTACAATGAGCAGTTCTTC.

In its sample, this clonotype was seen many times. The V call is TRBV20-1, the J call TRBJ1-6; a weak D match, TRBD1 (5 bases). The germline V gene encodes CDR1 DFQATT and CDR2 SNEGSKA (reference sequence). This CDR3 comprises 17 residues. Trimming shortened V by 0 bases and J by 0 bases, and 12 bases separated the two germline ends. This CDR3 reads CSARDGTGSSYNSPLHF. The CDR3 DNA follows: TGCAGTGCTAGAGATGGGACCGGGAGCTCCTATAATTCACCCCTCCACTTT.

This chain joins TRBV9 and TRBJ1-3, with D possibly being TRBD1 (5 bases). Per the germline V gene, CDR1 is SGDLS and CDR2 is YYNGEE. The CDR3 consists of 12 residues. V was cut by 0 bases and J by 10 bases, with 8 bases left in between. CDR3 amino acids: CASSVGQNTIYF. In DNA, the CDR3 is TGTGCCAGCAGCGTAGGACAGAATACCATATATTTT.

This clonotype has at least ten counts. This sequence joins TRBV12-5 and TRBJ2-1, with D perhaps matching TRBD2 (6 bases). The CDR3 is 15 residues long. V lost 7 bases and J 0 bases, leaving 13 bases between the germline ends. The germline CDR1 and CDR2 sequences are LGHNT and FRNRAP. CDR3 protein: CASDAGTSSYNEQFF. CDR3 nucleotides: TGTGCTAGTGATGCCGGGACTTCCTCCTACAATGAGCAGTTCTTC. Drawing the rest from reference TRBV12-5 and TRBJ2-1, the complete variable domain is DARVTQTPRHKVTEMGQEVTMRCQPILGHNTVFWYRQTMMQGLELLAYFRNRAPLDDSGMPKDRFSAEMPDATLATLKIQPSEPRDSAVYFCASDAGTSSYNEQFFGPGTRLTVL.

This clonotype was recorded a few times. J is TRBJ1-4 and V is TRBV15; 9 nucleotides agree with TRBD1. The CDR3 runs to 15 residues. Trimming cost V 5 bases and J 4 bases; bases outside gene matches: 5. Germline lookup yields CDR1 LNHNV and CDR2 YYDKDF (reference sequence). The CDR3 DNA follows: TGTGCCACCAGCCCTCGGACAGGGGATAATGAAAAACTGTTTTTT. It encodes CATSPRTGDNEKLFF.

This clonotype was observed a few times. This chain links TRBV5-6 with TRBJ2-5, with D possibly being TRBD2 (6 bases). CDR1 and CDR2 (germline): SGHDT, YYEEEE. Trimming took 2 bases from V and 4 from J, leaving 15 bases between them. The CDR3 sequence is 15 residues long. For the CDR3, the DNA is TGTGCCAGCAGCTTAATCCCCGCTAGCGCAGAGACCCAGTACTTC. As protein: CASSLIPASAETQYF. The full variable domain, rest sourced from reference TRBV5-6 and TRBJ2-5, is DAGVTQSPTHLIKTRGQQVTLRCSPKSGHDTVSWYQQALGQGPQFIFQYYEEEERQRGNFPDRFSGHQFPNYSSELNVNALLLGDSALYLCASSLIPASAETQYFGPGTRLLVL.

This clonotype has only a few counts. The chain has TRBV9 and TRBJ1-6; unclear D gene. V dropped 0 bases and J dropped 3 bases, with 1 base sitting between them. Germline-derived CDR1 and CDR2 are SGDLS and YYNGEE. The CDR3 runs to 13 residues. CDR3 nucleotides: TGTGCCAGCAGCGTAGGCTATAATTCACCCCTCCACTTT. This sequence encodes CASSVGYNSPLHF.

This clonotype was counted ten times or more. This chain uses TRBV7-2 with TRBJ2-1; TRBD2 matches 7 bases. The CDR3 covers 15 residues. Germline CDR1 and CDR2: SGHTA and FQGNSA. The V and J ends lost 2 bases and 6 bases, in that order; junction bases with no gene match: 7. CDR3 DNA sequence: TGTGCCAGCAGCTTAAATGGACTAGGCAGCAATGAGCAGTTCTTC. Protein product: CASSLNGLGSNEQFF.

This clonotype has ten or more counts. The chain links TRBV12-3 or TRBV12-4 to TRBJ2-2; no reliable D call. The CDR3 runs 15 residues. Trimming removed 0 bases at V and 5 bases at J, with 10 bases between. CDR3 loop: CASSLALSETGELFF. In DNA form, the CDR3 reads TGTGCCAGCAGTTTAGCGCTTTCCGAGACCGGGGAGCTGTTTTTT.

This clonotype was counted many times. The J gene is TRBJ2-5, the V gene TRBV3-1; D may be TRBD2 (6 bases). Trimming shortened V by 5 bases and J by 4 bases, and 11 bases separated the two germline ends. The CDR3 has 13 amino acids. The germline CDR1 and CDR2 sequences are LGHDT and YNNKEL (reference sequence). The DNA of the CDR3 is TGTGCCAGCAGCGGGACTGTCGGAGAGACCCAGTACTTC. Translating gives CASSGTVGETQYF.

This clonotype appeared many times. The chain links TRBV29-1 to TRBJ1-1; D unclear. Trimming left V 1 base short and J 5 bases short, with 11 bases between. Germline V gene sequence: CDR1 SQVTM, CDR2 ANQGSEA. The CDR3 contains 13 residues. CDR3 sequence reads: CSVEGGWGTEAFF. The DNA for the CDR3 is TGCAGCGTTGAAGGAGGATGGGGAACTGAAGCTTTCTTT.

The rearrangement joins TRBV5-1 to TRBJ1-5; D is perhaps TRBD1 (6 bases). This CDR3 is 15 amino acids long. Germline V gives CDR1 SGHRS, CDR2 YFSETQ. The germline V and J ends were trimmed by 1 base and 0 bases, with 8 bases remaining between them. The chain's CDR3 is CASSLLGASNQPQHF. The CDR3 DNA follows: TGCGCCAGCAGCTTGTTGGGGGCTAGCAATCAGCCCCAGCATTTT.

Ten or more counts support this clonotype. V and J are TRBV20-1 and TRBJ2-7; no definite D call. CDR3 length: 12 residues. V was clipped by 6 bases and J by 6 bases, with 15 bases between them. In germline, CDR1 is DFQATT, CDR2 SNEGSKA (reference sequence). CDR3: CSALPSDSEQYF. In DNA, the CDR3 is TGCAGTGCGCTTCCTTCTGATAGCGAGCAGTACTTC.

This clonotype was counted many times. The gene calls are TRBV5-6 and TRBJ2-3; 10 bases match TRBD1. V gave up 4 bases and J gave up 5 bases; unmatched junction bases: 7. The CDR3 covers 15 residues. Germline CDR1 reads SGHDT; CDR2 reads YYEEEE. The CDR3 is CASSMRQGAGDTQYF. CDR3 nucleotide sequence: TGTGCCAGCAGCATGCGACAGGGGGCAGGAGATACGCAGTATTTT.

This clonotype was seen repeatedly, ten times or more. The chain recombines TRBV25-1 with TRBJ1-5; D unresolved. The V gene's germline CDR1 is MGHDK and CDR2 SYGVNS. The CDR3 loop spans 12 amino acids. The V and J ends lost 4 bases and 5 bases respectively, with 6 bases between them. The CDR3 DNA reads TGTGCCAGCAGTGTCGGGGATCAGCCCCAGCATTTT. The encoded protein is CASSVGDQPQHF.

This clonotype has at least ten counts. This chain connects TRBV15 to TRBJ2-1, with D possibly being TRBD1 (7 bases). V lost 4 bases and J 3 bases, leaving 10 bases between the germline ends. Germline V gene data show CDR1 as LNHNV and CDR2 as YYDKDF (reference sequence). This CDR3 is 14 amino acids long. The CDR3 sequence is CATSKQGGYNEQFF. The CDR3 DNA reads as TGTGCCACCAGCAAGCAGGGGGGCTACAATGAGCAGTTCTTC.

This clonotype came up many times. The V and J genes are TRBV20-1 and TRBJ2-2; D is unresolved. The CDR3 is made up of 13 amino acids. The germline CDR1 and CDR2 sequences are DFQATT and SNEGSKA (reference sequence). Trimming left V 2 bases short and J 0 bases short, with 4 bases between. CDR3 bases: TGCAGTGCTAGACCCCCGAACACCGGGGAGCTGTTTTTT. This translates into CSARPPNTGELFF.

Many counts were recorded for this clonotype. The CDR3 DNA is TGCGCCAGCAGCTTGGCTCAGGGCCATGGCTACACCTTC. It translates to CASSLAQGHGYTF. The chain couples TRBV5-1 to TRBJ1-2, with a tentative D call TRBD1 (5 bases). Germline V gene sequence: CDR1 SGHRS, CDR2 YFSETQ. The CDR3 is made up of 13 amino acids. The V end lost 0 bases, the J end lost 6 bases, and 9 bases lay between the germline ends.

The V gene is TRBV20-1, the J gene TRBJ1-1; 10 nucleotides line up with TRBD1. Losses at the gene ends were 0 bases for V and 5 bases for J; bases not matched to a gene: 3. CDR3 size: 14 residues. Per germline, CDR1 DFQATT and CDR2 SNEGSKA (reference sequence). The CDR3 sequence is CSAREGTGVTEAFF. In nucleotides, the CDR3 is TGCAGTGCTAGAGAAGGGACAGGGGTAACTGAAGCTTTCTTT.